These T cell receptor beta chains were read from a single sample in a study of blood T cell repertoires in COVID-19. Sequenced by immunoSEQ multiplex PCR; TCRdb stores in-frame clones only, minus some. The sample lists around 300,000 clones, about 87% occurring once. Sample: PBMCs or T cells enriched from blood (not recorded which). These receptors all come from a man aged 25-40 years who had recovered from COVID-19. Both conserved end residues are part of each CDR3. The D gene is left open where the match is weak. Not every row has a clone size; where given, it reads once, few, many or a size class.

13 TRBD1 TRBJ1-1 TRBV6-5 NA CASRQGVKAEAFF TGTGCCAGCAGACAGGGGGTGAAGGCTGAAGCTTTCTTT
14 TRBD1 TRBJ1-6 TRBV5-1 NA CASSPGQGNSPLHF TGCGCCAGCAGCCCCGGACAGGGCAATTCACCCCTCCACTTT
15 NA TRBJ1-5 TRBV7-8 NA CASSLTTGTNQPQHF TGTGCCAGCAGCTTAACGACAGGTACCAATCAGCCCCAGCATTTT
19 NA TRBJ2-1 TRBV14 once CASSQGGLAGAFSYNEQFF TGTGCCAGCAGCCAAGGCGGGCTAGCAGGGGCCTTTTCCTACAATGAGCAGTTCTTC
13 NA TRBJ1-3 TRBV19 few CASSDISGNTIYF TGTGCCAGTAGTGACATCTCTGGAAACACCATATATTTT
15 NA TRBJ1-1 TRBV19 NA CASSISQGMNTEAFF TGTGCCAGTAGTATTTCCCAGGGCATGAACACTGAAGCTTTCTTT
13 NA TRBJ1-1 TRBV5-1 NA CASSSQGNTEAFF TGCGCCAGCAGCTCGCAGGGGAACACTGAAGCTTTCTTT
12 NA TRBJ1-2 TRBV19 NA CASNALLYGYTF TGTGCCAGTAATGCACTACTCTATGGCTACACCTTC
14 NA TRBJ1-4 TRBV30 NA CAWSVTPTNEKLFF TGTGCCTGGAGTGTAACTCCAACTAATGAAAAACTGTTTTTT
12 TRBD1 TRBJ2-7 TRBV20-1 NA CSASQGEYEQYF TGCAGTGCTAGTCAGGGGGAGTACGAGCAGTACTTC
14 NA TRBJ2-7 TRBV18 NA CASSPLGDIYEQYF TGTGCCAGCTCACCACTCGGGGACATCTACGAGCAGTACTTC
16 NA TRBJ1-5 TRBV6-2/TRBV6-3 NA CASSRRGVTSNQPQHF TGTGCCAGCAGCCGCCGCGGGGTAACGAGCAATCAGCCCCAGCATTTT
17 NA TRBJ2-7 TRBV21-1 NA CASSPRQGFLRLYEQYF TGTGCCAGCAGCCCCCGACAGGGATTTTTGAGACTCTACGAGCAGTACTTC
16 TRBD2 TRBJ2-5 TRBV2 NA CASSEGTSGGPETQYF TGTGCCAGCAGTGAAGGGACTAGCGGGGGCCCTGAGACCCAGTACTTC
16 NA TRBJ2-1 TRBV10-3 NA CAISESWGRGVDEQFF TGTGCCATCAGTGAGTCCTGGGGGCGCGGAGTCGATGAGCAGTTCTTC
15 NA TRBJ2-3 TRBV24-1 NA CATSAPGWGTDTQYF TGTGCCACCAGTGCCCCCGGGTGGGGCACAGATACGCAGTATTTT
15 NA TRBJ1-2 TRBV4-1 NA CASSQDLGREDGYTF TGCGCCAGCAGCCAAGATCTGGGCAGGGAGGATGGCTACACCTTC
14 NA TRBJ1-4 TRBV27 once CASTPWAGNEKLFF TGTGCCAGCACTCCGTGGGCCGGAAATGAAAAACTGTTTTTT
14 NA TRBJ2-3 TRBV28 NA CASRERAGTDTQYF TGTGCCAGCAGGGAGCGGGCGGGGACAGATACGCAGTATTTT
13 TRBD1 TRBJ1-1 TRBV7-2 NA CASSLDRGTEAFF TGTGCCAGCAGCTTAGACAGGGGCACTGAAGCTTTCTTT
14 NA TRBJ1-6 TRBV6-5 NA CASSYRSYNSPLHF TGTGCCAGCAGTTACCGGTCCTATAATTCACCCCTCCACTTT
13 NA TRBJ1-2 TRBV15 NA CATSRDSFYGYTF TGTGCCACCAGCAGAGACAGTTTCTATGGCTACACCTTC
15 NA TRBJ1-2 TRBV6-5 NA CASSPRKGSLEGYTF TGTGCCAGCAGCCCAAGGAAGGGGTCTCTGGAGGGCTACACCTTC
12 NA TRBJ2-7 TRBV5-1 few CASSLGAYEQYF TGCGCCAGCAGCTTGGGAGCATACGAGCAGTACTTC
13 NA TRBJ2-7 TRBV12-3/TRBV12-4 NA CASSYRQAYEQYF TGTGCCAGCAGCTATAGACAGGCCTACGAGCAGTACTTC
16 NA TRBJ1-2 TRBV27 NA CASSTLDKATNYGYTF TGTGCCAGCAGTACACTGGACAAGGCCACTAACTATGGCTACACCTTC